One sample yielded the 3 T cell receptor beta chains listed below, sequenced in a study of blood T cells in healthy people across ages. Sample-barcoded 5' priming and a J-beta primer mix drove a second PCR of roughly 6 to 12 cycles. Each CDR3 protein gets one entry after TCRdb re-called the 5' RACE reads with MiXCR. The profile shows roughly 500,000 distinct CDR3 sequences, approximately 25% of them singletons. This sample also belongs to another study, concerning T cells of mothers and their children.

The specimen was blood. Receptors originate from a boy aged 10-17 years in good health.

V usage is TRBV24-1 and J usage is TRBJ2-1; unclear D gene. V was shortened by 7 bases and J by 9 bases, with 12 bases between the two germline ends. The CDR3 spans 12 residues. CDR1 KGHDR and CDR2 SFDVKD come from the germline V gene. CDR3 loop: CATSEFSGEQFF. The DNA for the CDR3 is TGTGCCACCAGCGAATTCTCTGGTGAGCAGTTCTTC.

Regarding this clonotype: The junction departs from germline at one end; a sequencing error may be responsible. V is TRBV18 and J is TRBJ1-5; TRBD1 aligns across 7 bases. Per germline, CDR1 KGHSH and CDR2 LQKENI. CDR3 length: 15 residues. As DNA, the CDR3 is TGTGCCAGCTCACTATCAACAGGGGTAAATCAGACCCAGCATTTT. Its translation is CASSLSTGVNQTQHF.

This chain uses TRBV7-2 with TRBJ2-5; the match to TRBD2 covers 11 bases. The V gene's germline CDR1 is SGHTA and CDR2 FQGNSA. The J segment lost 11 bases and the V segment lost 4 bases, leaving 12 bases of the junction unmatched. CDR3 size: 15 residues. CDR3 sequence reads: CASSSTLAGGGEQYF. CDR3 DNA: TGTGCCAGCAGCTCTACTCTAGCGGGAGGAGGAGAGCAGTACTTC.